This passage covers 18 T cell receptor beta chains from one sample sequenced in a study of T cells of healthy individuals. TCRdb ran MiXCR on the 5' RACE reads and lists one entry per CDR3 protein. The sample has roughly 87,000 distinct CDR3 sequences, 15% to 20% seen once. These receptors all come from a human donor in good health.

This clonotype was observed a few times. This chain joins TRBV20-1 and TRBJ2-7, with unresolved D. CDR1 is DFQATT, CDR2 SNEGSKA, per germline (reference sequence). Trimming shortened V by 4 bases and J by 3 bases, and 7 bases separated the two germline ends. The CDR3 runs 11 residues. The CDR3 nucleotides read TGCAGTGCTAAACCGAGCTACGAGCAGTACTTC. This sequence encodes CSAKPSYEQYF.

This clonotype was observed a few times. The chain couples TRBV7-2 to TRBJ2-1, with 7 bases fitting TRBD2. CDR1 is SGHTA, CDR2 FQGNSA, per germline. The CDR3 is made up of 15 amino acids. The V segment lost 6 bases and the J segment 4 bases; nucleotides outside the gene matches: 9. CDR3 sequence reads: CASSPWAGEYNEQFF. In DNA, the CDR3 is TGTGCCAGCAGTCCGTGGGCGGGGGAGTACAATGAGCAGTTCTTC.

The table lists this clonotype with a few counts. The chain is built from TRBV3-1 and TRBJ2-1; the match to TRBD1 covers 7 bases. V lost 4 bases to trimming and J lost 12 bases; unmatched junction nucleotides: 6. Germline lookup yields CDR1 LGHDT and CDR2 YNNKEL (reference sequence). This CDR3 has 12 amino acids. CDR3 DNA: TGTGCCAGCAGCCGTCTACAGGGGTGGCAGTTCTTC. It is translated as CASSRLQGWQFF.

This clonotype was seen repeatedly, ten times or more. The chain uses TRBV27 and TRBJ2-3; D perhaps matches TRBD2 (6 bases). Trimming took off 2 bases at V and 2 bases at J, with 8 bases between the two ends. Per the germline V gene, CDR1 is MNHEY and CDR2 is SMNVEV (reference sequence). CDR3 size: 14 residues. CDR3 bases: TGTGCCAGCAGTTTAGGAGGGACCACAGATACGCAGTATTTT. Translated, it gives CASSLGGTTDTQYF.

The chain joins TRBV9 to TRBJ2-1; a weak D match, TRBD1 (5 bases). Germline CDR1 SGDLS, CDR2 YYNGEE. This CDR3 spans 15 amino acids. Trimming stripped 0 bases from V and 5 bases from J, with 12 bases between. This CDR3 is CASSVVGAENNEQFF. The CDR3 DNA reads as TGTGCCAGCAGCGTAGTTGGGGCAGAAAACAATGAGCAGTTCTTC.

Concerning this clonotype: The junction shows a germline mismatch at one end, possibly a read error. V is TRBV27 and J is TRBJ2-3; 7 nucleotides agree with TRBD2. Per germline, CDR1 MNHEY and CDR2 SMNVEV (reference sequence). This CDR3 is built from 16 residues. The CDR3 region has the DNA TGTGCCAGCAGCCATACCGGGACCCAGCTAGCGGATACGCAGTGTTTT. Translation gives CASSHTGTQLADTQCF.

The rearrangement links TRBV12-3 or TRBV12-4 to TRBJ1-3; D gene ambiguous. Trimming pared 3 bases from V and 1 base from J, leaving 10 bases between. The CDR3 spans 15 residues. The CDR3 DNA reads TGTGCCAGCAGTTTGATCCCAGAATCTGGAAACACCATATATTTT. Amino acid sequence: CASSLIPESGNTIYF.

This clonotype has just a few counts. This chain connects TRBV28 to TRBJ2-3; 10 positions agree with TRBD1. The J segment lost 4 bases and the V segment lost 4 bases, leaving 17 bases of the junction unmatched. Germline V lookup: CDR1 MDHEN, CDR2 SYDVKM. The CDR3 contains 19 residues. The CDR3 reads CASSSPFSSGTGAPDTQYF. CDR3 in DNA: TGTGCCAGCAGTTCCCCTTTTTCATCCGGGACAGGGGCCCCAGATACGCAGTATTTT.

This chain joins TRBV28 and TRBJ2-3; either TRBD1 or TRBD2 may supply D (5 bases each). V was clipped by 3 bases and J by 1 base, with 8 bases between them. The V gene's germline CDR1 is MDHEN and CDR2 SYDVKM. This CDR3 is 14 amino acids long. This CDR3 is CASSLGDGTDTQYF. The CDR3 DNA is TGTGCCAGCAGTTTGGGGGACGGCACAGATACGCAGTATTTT.

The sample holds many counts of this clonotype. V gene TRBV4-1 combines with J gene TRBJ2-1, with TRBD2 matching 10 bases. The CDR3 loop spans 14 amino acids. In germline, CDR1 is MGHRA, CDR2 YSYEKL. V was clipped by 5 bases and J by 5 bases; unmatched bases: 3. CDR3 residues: CASSRLAGDNEQFF. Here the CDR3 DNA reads TGCGCCAGCAGCAGGCTAGCGGGGGACAATGAGCAGTTCTTC.

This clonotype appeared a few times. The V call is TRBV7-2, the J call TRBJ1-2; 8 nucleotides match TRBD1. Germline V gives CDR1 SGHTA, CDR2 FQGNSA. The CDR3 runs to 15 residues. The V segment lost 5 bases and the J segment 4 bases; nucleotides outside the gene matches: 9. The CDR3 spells CASSPGTGLPYGYTF. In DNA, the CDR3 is TGTGCCAGCAGCCCTGGGACAGGTCTACCCTATGGCTACACCTTC.

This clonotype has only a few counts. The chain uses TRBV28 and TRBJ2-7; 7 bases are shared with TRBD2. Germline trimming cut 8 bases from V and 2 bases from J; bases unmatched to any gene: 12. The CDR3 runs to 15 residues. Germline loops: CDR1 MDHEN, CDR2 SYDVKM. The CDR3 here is CASRNGGRGTYEQYF. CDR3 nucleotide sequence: TGTGCCAGCCGTAATGGCGGGAGAGGAACCTACGAGCAGTACTTC.

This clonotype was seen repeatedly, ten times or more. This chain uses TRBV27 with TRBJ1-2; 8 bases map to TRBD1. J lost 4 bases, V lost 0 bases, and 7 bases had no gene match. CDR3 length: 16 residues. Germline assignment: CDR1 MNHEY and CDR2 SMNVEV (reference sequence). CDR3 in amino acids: CASSLSEAGGAYGYTF. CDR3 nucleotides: TGTGCCAGCAGTTTATCGGAGGCAGGGGGCGCCTATGGCTACACCTTC.

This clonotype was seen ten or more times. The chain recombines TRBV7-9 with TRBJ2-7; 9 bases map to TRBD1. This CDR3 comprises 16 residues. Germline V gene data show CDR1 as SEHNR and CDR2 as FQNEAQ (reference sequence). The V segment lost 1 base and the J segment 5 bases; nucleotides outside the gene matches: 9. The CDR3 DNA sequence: TGTGCCAGCAGCTTAGGATCCGGACAGGGGATCCACGAGCAGTACTTC. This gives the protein CASSLGSGQGIHEQYF.

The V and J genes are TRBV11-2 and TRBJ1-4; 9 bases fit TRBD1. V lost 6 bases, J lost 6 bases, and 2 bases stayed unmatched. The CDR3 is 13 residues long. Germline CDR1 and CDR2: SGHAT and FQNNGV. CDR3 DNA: TGTGCCAGCAGGACAGGGGGTGATGAAAAACTGTTTTTT. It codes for CASRTGGDEKLFF. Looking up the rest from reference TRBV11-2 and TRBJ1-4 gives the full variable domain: EAGVAQSPRYKIIEKRQSVAFWCNPISGHATLYWYQQILGQGPKLLIQFQNNGVVDDSQLPKDRFSAERLKGVDSTLKIQPAKLEDSAVYLCASRTGGDEKLFFGSGTQLSVL.

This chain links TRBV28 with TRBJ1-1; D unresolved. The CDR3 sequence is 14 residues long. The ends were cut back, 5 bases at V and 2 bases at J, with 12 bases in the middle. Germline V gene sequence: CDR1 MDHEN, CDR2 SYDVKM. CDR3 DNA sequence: TGTGCCAGCAGTCTGGCCGTACCAAACACTGAAGCTTTCTTT. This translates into CASSLAVPNTEAFF.

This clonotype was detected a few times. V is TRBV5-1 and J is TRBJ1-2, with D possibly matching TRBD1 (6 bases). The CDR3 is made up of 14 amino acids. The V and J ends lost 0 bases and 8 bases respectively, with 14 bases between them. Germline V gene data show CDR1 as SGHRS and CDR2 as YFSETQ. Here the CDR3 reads CASSLVSGEIGYTF. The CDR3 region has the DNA TGCGCCAGCAGCTTGGTCTCAGGGGAGATCGGCTACACCTTC.

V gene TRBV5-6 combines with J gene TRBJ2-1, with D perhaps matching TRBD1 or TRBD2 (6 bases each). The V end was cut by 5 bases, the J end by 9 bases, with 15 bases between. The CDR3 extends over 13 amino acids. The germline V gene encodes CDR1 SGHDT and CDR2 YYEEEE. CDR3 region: CASRLWGAGEQFF. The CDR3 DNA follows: TGTGCCAGCAGATTGTGGGGGGCCGGTGAGCAGTTCTTC.